The 29 T cell receptor beta chains below were found in one sample sequenced in a study of T-cell reconstitution after alpha-beta-depleted transplantation in children (dated by TCRdb to between 2015 and 2016). The sample's treatment or condition label, in plain terms: allogeneic hematopoietic cell transplantation with graft depleted of TCRalphabeta T cells and CD19 B cells. Library preparation was by PCR. Sequencing used an Illumina HiSeq 2500. TCR library preparation used molecular barcoding, with unique molecular identifiers applied to normalize quantification of the TCRbeta repertoire. Using fastp trimming at Q25 and MiXCR clonotype assembly, TCRdb reanalyzed the public sequencing data and kept in-frame beta chains. Entries are consolidated by CDR3 protein sequence, retaining the most common genes and DNA. The sample yields around 130,000 distinct CDR3 sequences; roughly 10% were counted once. The top ten hold 24% of the sample.

Sequences were derived from PBMCs, mostly from graft donor cells, sampled 180 days after TCRalphabeta/CD19-depleted stem cell transplant. The origin of the receptors is a girl under three years old who had a stem cell transplant for combined immunodeficiency, so the T cells may come from the graft donor.

In its sample, this clonotype was seen a few times. This chain connects TRBV9 to TRBJ1-2; D remains unclear. The V gene's germline CDR1 is SGDLS and CDR2 YYNGEE. V dropped 6 bases and J dropped 0 bases, with 12 bases sitting between them. The CDR3 is made up of 14 amino acids. As DNA, the CDR3 is TGTGCCAGCACCGGCTCCGTAGCTAACTATGGCTACACCTTC. This encodes CASTGSVANYGYTF.

The chain uses TRBV20-1 and TRBJ1-6; 9 nucleotides match TRBD1. The CDR3 contains 15 residues. CDR1 is DFQATT and CDR2 is SNEGSKA in the germline V gene (reference sequence). Losses at the gene ends were 0 bases for V and 7 bases for J; bases not matched to a gene: 4. This CDR3 is CSARDTGTGNSPLHF. In nucleotides, the CDR3 is TGCAGTGCTAGAGATACCGGGACAGGGAATTCACCCCTCCACTTT.

Only a few counts were recorded for this clonotype. The rearrangement uses TRBV18 and TRBJ2-2, with D perhaps matching TRBD1 (6 bases). Germline V gene data show CDR1 as KGHSH and CDR2 as LQKENI. With 0 bases removed from V and 4 bases from J, the gap between germline ends came to 15 bases. The CDR3 runs to 17 residues. CDR3: CASSPPKGVIGTGELFF. As DNA, the CDR3 is TGTGCCAGCTCACCACCGAAGGGGGTTATCGGCACCGGGGAGCTGTTTTTT.

There are a few counts of this clonotype. V gene TRBV18 combines with J gene TRBJ2-7; 7 bases align to TRBD1. The CDR3 is made up of 14 amino acids. CDR1 is KGHSH and CDR2 is LQKENI in the germline V gene. With 3 bases clipped from V and 0 bases from J, the junction kept 2 bases outside the gene matches. CDR3 nucleotide sequence: TGTGCCAGCTCACCTGGGACAGACTCCTACGAGCAGTACTTC. Translation gives CASSPGTDSYEQYF.

The chain links TRBV20-1 to TRBJ2-7; D is perhaps TRBD2 (7 bases). Germline loops: CDR1 DFQATT, CDR2 SNEGSKA (reference sequence). CDR3 length: 12 residues. CDR3 DNA: TGCAGCCCCGCGGTGGCGGGGGCCGAGCAGTACTTC. Its protein product is CSPAVAGAEQYF.

V is TRBV20-1 and J is TRBJ2-3, with TRBD2 as a possible D gene (5 bases). The V gene's germline CDR1 is DFQATT and CDR2 SNEGSKA (reference sequence). The CDR3 runs to 11 residues. V lost 8 bases and J lost 6, with 12 bases in between. The CDR3 reads CSSRGPDTQYF. CDR3 coding DNA: TGCAGTTCAAGAGGGCCCGATACGCAGTATTTT.

This clonotype was seen only a few times. The chain carries TRBV15 and TRBJ2-3, with a weak D call TRBD2 (5 bases). In germline, CDR1 is LNHNV, CDR2 YYDKDF (reference sequence). Trimming stripped 3 bases from V and 3 bases from J, with 10 bases between. The CDR3 sequence is 14 residues long. The CDR3 DNA sequence: TGTGCCACCAGCAGGCGGAGGAGTACAGATACGCAGTATTTT. Translated: CATSRRRSTDTQYF.

J is TRBJ2-4 and V is TRBV11-2, with D tentatively TRBD1 (6 bases). Germline CDR1 is SGHAT and CDR2 is FQNNGV. Trimming cost V 5 bases and J 1 base, with 24 bases left between them. The CDR3 extends over 19 amino acids. In DNA form, the CDR3 reads TGTGCCAGCAGCCCCAGGGGAAAAGTGGCCGTCCCGGCCAAAAACATTCAGTACTTC. This translates into CASSPRGKVAVPAKNIQYF.

The sample holds a few counts of this clonotype. The rearrangement uses TRBV6-1 and TRBJ2-1; D unresolved. This CDR3 has 13 amino acids. CDR1 and CDR2 from the germline V gene are MNHNS and SASEGT. V dropped 7 bases and J dropped 6 bases, with 13 bases sitting between them. The CDR3 nucleotides read TGTGCCAGCACCCGAACTGGGTTCAATGAGCAGTTCTTC. Translating gives CASTRTGFNEQFF.

CDR3 sequence reads: CASSLGSGRTQYF. The CDR3 DNA reads as TGTGCCAGCAGTTTAGGAAGTGGGCGGACTCAGTACTTC. The chain joins TRBV27 to TRBJ2-4; D is undetermined. Germline V gene lookup returns CDR1 MNHEY and CDR2 SMNVEV (reference sequence). The V end was cut by 2 bases, the J end by 12 bases, with 14 bases between. This CDR3 has 13 amino acids.

The rearrangement uses TRBV5-1 and TRBJ2-7, with a possible D match to TRBD1 (6 bases). Trimming left V 2 bases short and J 0 bases short, with 12 bases between. The CDR3 length is 15 residues. Looked up from germline, CDR1 is SGHRS and CDR2 is YFSETQ. CDR3 protein: CASSLPTGGSYEQYF. In DNA, the CDR3 is TGCGCCAGCAGCTTACCGACAGGTGGCTCCTACGAGCAGTACTTC.

This sequence joins TRBV25-1 and TRBJ2-1; 15 nucleotides align to TRBD2. The germline V gene has CDR1 MGHDK and CDR2 SYGVNS. With 2 bases clipped from V and 10 bases from J, the junction kept 3 bases outside the gene matches. There are 15 residues in the CDR3. CDR3 coding DNA: TGTGCCAGCAGTGAAGGACTAGCGGGAGGGTGGGAGCAGTTCTTC. Translation gives CASSEGLAGGWEQFF.

This chain joins TRBV20-1 and TRBJ2-3; 15 bases agree with TRBD2. CDR1 and CDR2 (germline): DFQATT, SNEGSKA (reference sequence). V lost 2 bases and J lost 0; bases outside the gene matches: 6. The CDR3 length is 18 residues. The CDR3 protein is CSARRTSGGALSTDTQYF. As DNA, the CDR3 is TGCAGTGCTAGAAGGACTAGCGGGGGGGCGCTGAGCACAGATACGCAGTATTTT.

In this sample, this clonotype turned up a few times. V usage is TRBV7-8 and J usage is TRBJ2-7, with D unclear. The CDR3 contains 11 residues. Trimming removed 4 bases at V and 5 bases at J, with 6 bases between. Germline values: CDR1 SGHVS, CDR2 FQNEAQ. CDR3 amino acids: CASSSSNEQYF. The CDR3 DNA reads as TGTGCCAGCAGCTCGTCTAACGAGCAGTACTTC.

The rearrangement joins TRBV6-1 to TRBJ2-7; 10 bases fit TRBD2. Germline V gene lookup returns CDR1 MNHNS and CDR2 SASEGT. There are 16 residues in the CDR3. V lost 5 bases, J lost 0 bases, and 7 bases stayed unmatched. The CDR3 loop is CASSLAGVPSSYEQYF. In DNA, the CDR3 is TGTGCCAGCAGTCTAGCGGGGGTTCCTTCCTCCTACGAGCAGTACTTC.

The V and J genes are TRBV5-4 and TRBJ2-3, with 9 bases aligning to TRBD1. The germline V gene encodes CDR1 SGHNT and CDR2 YYREEE (reference sequence). The junction had 4 bases not matched to a gene; V was cut back by 2 bases and J by 3 bases. CDR3 length: 15 residues. Written as DNA, the CDR3 is TGTGCCAGCAGCTTTTCCGGGACAGGGACAGATACGCAGTATTTT. This codes for CASSFSGTGTDTQYF. Drawing the rest from reference TRBV5-4 and TRBJ2-3, the complete variable domain is ETGVTQSPTHLIKTRGQQVTLRCSSQSGHNTVSWYQQALGQGPQFIFQYYREEENGRGNFPPRFSGLQFPNYSSELNVNALELDDSALYLCASSFSGTGTDTQYFGPGTRLTVL.

Only a few counts were recorded for this clonotype. This chain connects TRBV5-1 to TRBJ2-3; TRBD2 matches at 9 bases. V lost 1 base to trimming and J lost 2 bases; unmatched junction nucleotides: 5. The CDR3 totals 16 residues. Germline V CDR1 and CDR2: SGHRS, YFSETQ. The CDR3 is CASSLPSGTLTDTQYF. CDR3 DNA sequence: TGCGCCAGCAGCTTGCCTAGCGGGACACTCACAGATACGCAGTATTTT.

This clonotype turned up a few times. The CDR3 DNA sequence: TGTGCCAGCAGCTTACCACTAGCGGGAGCCTCTTATGAGCAGTTCTTC. This gives the protein CASSLPLAGASYEQFF. The chain combines TRBV7-9 with TRBJ2-1; 11 bases align to TRBD2. The CDR3 totals 16 residues. Germline CDR1 is SEHNR and CDR2 is FQNEAQ (reference sequence). V lost 2 bases to trimming and J lost 8 bases; unmatched junction nucleotides: 8.

The table lists this clonotype with a few counts. The rearrangement joins TRBV9 to TRBJ2-3; D gene unclear. Trimming cost V 3 bases and J 5 bases, with 7 bases left between them. The germline V gene has CDR1 SGDLS and CDR2 YYNGEE. The CDR3 has 12 amino acids. The CDR3 DNA sequence: TGTGCCAGCAGCGATCTAGGAGATACGCAGTATTTT. Its protein product is CASSDLGDTQYF.

This clonotype has only a few counts. CDR3 coding DNA: TGTGCCAGCAGCCCTGGACTAGCGGGACTCGCCGGGGAGCTGTTTTTT. Its protein product is CASSPGLAGLAGELFF. The rearrangement links TRBV6-1 to TRBJ2-2; 12 nucleotides agree with TRBD2. This CDR3 comprises 16 residues. Trimming at V came to 6 bases and at J to 6 bases, leaving 8 bases not matched to a gene. In germline, CDR1 is MNHNS, CDR2 SASEGT.

This clonotype was observed at least ten times. The chain joins TRBV12-3 or TRBV12-4 to TRBJ2-1; D may be TRBD2 (7 bases). This CDR3 comprises 16 residues. V lost 2 bases and J lost 3, with 14 bases in between. CDR3 in DNA: TGTGCCAGCAGTTTAAGTGGCGGGGGCCTCTACAATGAGCAGTTCTTC. Amino acid sequence: CASSLSGGGLYNEQFF.

This clonotype was picked up a small number of times. The V and J genes are TRBV18 and TRBJ2-7, with 7 bases identical to TRBD2. Germline V lookup: CDR1 KGHSH, CDR2 LQKENI. The CDR3 loop spans 14 amino acids. Trimming took 6 bases from V and 4 from J; bases not matched to a gene: 9. The CDR3 spells CASSVGGRGYEQYF. The CDR3, as DNA: TGTGCCAGCTCGGTAGGCGGGAGAGGGTACGAGCAGTACTTC.

Remarks on this clonotype: A much larger clone lies a single base off, so this may be a read error. This chain joins TRBV5-5 and TRBJ2-7; 8 bases agree with TRBD1. The CDR3 runs 15 residues. Germline CDR1 and CDR2: SGHKS and YYEKEE (reference sequence). The CDR3 reads CAGSPRTGSSYEQYF. For the CDR3, the DNA is TGTGCCGGCAGCCCCCGGACAGGGAGCTCCTACGAGCAGTACTTC.

Many counts were recorded for this clonotype. The chain links TRBV12-3 or TRBV12-4 to TRBJ1-5; unclear D gene. The CDR3 has 16 residues. The V end lost 5 bases, the J end lost 0 bases, and 14 bases lay between the germline ends. CDR3 sequence (DNA): TGTGCCAGCAGTCCCCGGGGTGCACTTAGCAATCAGCCCCAGCATTTT. Translation: CASSPRGALSNQPQHF.

A few counts support this clonotype. The genes are TRBV12-3 or TRBV12-4 and TRBJ2-5; D is perhaps TRBD1 or TRBD2 (5 bases each). The CDR3 length is 14 residues. The V end was cut by 2 bases, the J end by 4 bases, with 11 bases between. The CDR3 DNA is TGTGCCAGCAGTTTAATCCCGGGGACAGAGACCCAGTACTTC. It translates to CASSLIPGTETQYF.

This chain links TRBV29-1 with TRBJ2-2, with a weak D call TRBD1 (6 bases). The germline V and J ends were trimmed by 4 bases and 3 bases, with 12 bases remaining between them. This CDR3 comprises 14 residues. Germline CDR1 is SQVTM and CDR2 is ANQGSEA. The CDR3, as DNA: TGCAGCGTTGCCCGGGACAAAGACACCGGGGAGCTGTTTTTT. Its protein product is CSVARDKDTGELFF.

This clonotype was observed a handful of times. This chain joins TRBV12-3 or TRBV12-4 and TRBJ2-7; tentatively, D is TRBD1 (5 bases). The V and J ends lost 1 base and 7 bases respectively, with 11 bases between them. The CDR3 sequence is 13 residues long. The CDR3 DNA is TGTGCCAGCAGTTTAGGACAGAGGTCTGAGCAGTACTTC. Protein: CASSLGQRSEQYF.

The sample holds a few counts of this clonotype. This rearrangement joins TRBV10-3 to TRBJ1-5, with 7 bases fitting TRBD1. This CDR3 has 15 amino acids. V was pared by 3 bases and J by 2 bases, with 4 bases of the junction left unmatched. Germline V gene data show CDR1 as ENHRY and CDR2 as SYGVKD. CDR3 sequence reads: CAISETGVGNQPQHF. The CDR3 DNA reads TGTGCCATCAGTGAAACAGGGGTGGGCAATCAGCCCCAGCATTTT.

V is TRBV4-3 and J is TRBJ2-6; a possible D gene is TRBD1 (5 bases). This CDR3 has 17 amino acids. Trimming removed 1 base from V and 3 bases from J, with 13 bases in between. Germline V CDR1 and CDR2: LGHNA, YSLEER. As DNA, the CDR3 is TGCGCCAGCAGCCAAGTTTCCCCAGGGTATGGGGCCAACGTCCTGACTTTC. Amino acids: CASSQVSPGYGANVLTF.